This T cell receptor beta chain is from a study of Graves' ophthalmopathy and Graves' hyperthyroidism. Whole-study results and caveats: Most thyroid-expanded clonotypes exceeding 0.001 frequency were also found in blood. With a specificity of 72.22% and a sensitivity of approximately 68%, the model predicted ophthalmopathy progression.

Enrollment excluded any patients with other autoimmune diseases, uncontrolled infections, pregnancy or lactation. Isolation of PBMCs was performed using over 8 ml of fresh peripheral blood. RNA served as the template for amplifying TCR beta CDR3 regions. In the first round, RT-PCR was carried out with HTBI primers, and a multiplex PCR formed the second round. A single record per CDR3 protein comes from TCRdb applying MiXCR to the multiplex PCR reads. The sample contains tens of thousands of distinct CDR3 sequences, approximately 50% of which appear only once. This clonotype was detected ten times or more. Antigen specificity is unknown. V was pared by 0 bases and J by 6 bases, with 12 bases between. Germline CDR1 reads MGHRA; CDR2 reads YSYEKL. The CDR3 extends over 14 amino acids.

The sample consisted of peripheral blood. The TCR sequence derives from an adult woman with Graves' ophthalmopathy. The chain has TRBV4-1 and TRBJ2-7, with no clear D. The CDR3 DNA reads as TGCGCCAGCAGCCAAGATAGGGTGGCTGGCGAGCAGTACTTC. Translation gives CASSQDRVAGEQYF.